This T cell receptor (beta chain) appears in the sequencing data of a study of spatial heterogeneity in lung cancer. Study-level background: Fewer alpha-chain than beta-chain sequences were consistently detected.

Time point here: blood at routine non-recurrence follow-up after resection. From tumor, nontumor lung or frozen PBMC, whole RNA was taken unsorted for sequencing. The germline gives CDR1 MGHRA, CDR2 YSYEKL. V lost 1 base to trimming and J lost 13 bases, with 11 bases between them. This CDR3 comprises 11 residues. TCRdb processed the 5' RACE reads anew with MiXCR; each CDR3 protein has one entry. The sample comprises 40,000 to 50,000 distinct CDR3 sequences, under 12% of which are singletons, and 15% to 20% rests with the top ten. The chain employs TRBV4-1 and TRBJ2-7; no clear D gene. This specimen was PBMCs, taken at follow-up. This TCR was recovered from a female donor with early-stage non-small cell lung cancer. This CDR3 is CASSQGRISYF. The CDR3 DNA sequence: TGCGCCAGCAGCCAAGGACGGATTTCCTACTTC.